The text below deals with one T cell receptor beta chain. Its matching antigen is unknown. The germline CDR1 and CDR2 sequences are MGHDK and SYGVNS. The CDR3 covers 14 residues. Germline trimming cut 3 bases from V and 4 bases from J; bases unmatched to any gene: 5. The sample is drawn from a study of cytomegalovirus exposure and HLA in healthy donors. Study-level results: When presence/absence was analysed, sequencing depth was taken to be roughly uniform across donors. Altogether, 164 TCR beta chains were recorded as cytomegalovirus-associated.

The PCR had 60 Vbeta and 13 Jbeta primers. Sequencing used immunoSEQ multiplex PCR; TCRdb keeps in-frame clones, though not all of them. Of around 91,000 clones detected, more than 70% appear once; the ten largest clones hold 4% to 5.5%. This chain links TRBV25-1 with TRBJ1-2, with 7 bases that match TRBD1. The sequence came from a male donor in good health and CMV-seropositive. The material sequenced was PBMCs. The CDR3 sequence is CASSDGQESYGYTF. In DNA form, the CDR3 reads TGTGCCAGCAGTGATGGACAGGAGAGCTATGGCTACACCTTC.